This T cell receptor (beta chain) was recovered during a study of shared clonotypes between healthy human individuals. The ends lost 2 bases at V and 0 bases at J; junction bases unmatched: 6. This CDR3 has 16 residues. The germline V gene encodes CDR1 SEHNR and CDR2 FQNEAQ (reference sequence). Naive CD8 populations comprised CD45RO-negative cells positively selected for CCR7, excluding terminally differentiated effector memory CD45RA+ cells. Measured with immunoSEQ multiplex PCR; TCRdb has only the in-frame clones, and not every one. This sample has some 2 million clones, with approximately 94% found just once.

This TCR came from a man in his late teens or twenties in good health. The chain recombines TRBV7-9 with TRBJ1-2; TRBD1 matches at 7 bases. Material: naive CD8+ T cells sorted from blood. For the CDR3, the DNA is TGTGCCAGCAGCTTACCCCGGGACAGACCTAACTATGGCTACACCTTC. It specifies CASSLPRDRPNYGYTF.